These T cell receptor beta chains were read from a single sample in a study of OX40 agonist ivuxolimab in advanced cancers. Using immunoSEQ multiplex PCR, the repertoire was profiled, and TCRdb retains in-frame clones only, with some absent. This table holds approximately 11,000 clones, about nine tenths found once. The sequences come from CD4+ or CD8+ T cells sorted from blood, collected in a trial of the OX40 agonist ivuxolimab. The receptor set was obtained from an adult with an advanced solid tumor such as melanoma, head and neck, liver or kidney cancer. The CDR3 runs from the conserved cysteine through the conserved F or W. A D gene is named only where the DNA matches it firmly. Rows give clone size only sometimes, using once, few, many, or a class for an expanded clone.

j_call	v_call	d_call	clone_size	cdr3_nt	cdr3_aa
TRBJ1-4	TRBV7-9	TRBD1	NA	TGTGCCAGCAGCTTACCGGCAGGGGGTACGGAAAAACTGTTTTTT	CASSLPAGGTEKLFF
TRBJ2-2	TRBV5-4	NA	NA	TGTGCCAGCAGCTTGCGCGGAATGAACACCGGGGAGCTGTTTTTT	CASSLRGMNTGELFF
TRBJ1-4	TRBV7-6	TRBD1	NA	TGTGCCAGCAGCTCTGGGTGGACAGGGGGACCCAATGAAAAACTGTTTTTT	CASSSGWTGGPNEKLFF
TRBJ2-3	TRBV27	NA	NA	TGTGCCAGCAGTTTAGGCGGGCGTAGCACAGATACGCAGTATTTT	CASSLGGRSTDTQYF
TRBJ1-2	TRBV27	NA	NA	TGTGCCAGCAGGCCAGGACTTAACTATGGCTACACCTTC	CASRPGLNYGYTF
TRBJ2-1	TRBV27	TRBD2	NA	TGTGCCACCAAGAGTTTAGCAGCGGGAGTGTACAATGAGCAGTTCTTC	CATKSLAAGVYNEQFF
TRBJ2-7	TRBV10-3	TRBD1	NA	TGTGCCATACCCGAAGGGGACAGAACCTACGAGCAGTACTTC	CAIPEGDRTYEQYF
TRBJ1-1	TRBV7-9	NA	few	TGTGCCAGCAGCTCAGCGTGGGGTAACACTGAAGCTTTCTTT	CASSSAWGNTEAFF
TRBJ2-7	TRBV5-4	TRBD2	NA	TGTGCCAGCAGCCGGGGACTAGCCAGCAACGAGCAGTACTTC	CASSRGLASNEQYF
TRBJ2-7	TRBV11-2	TRBD1	NA	TGTGCCAGCAGCTACGGGACAGGGGGAACCTACGAGCAGTACTTC	CASSYGTGGTYEQYF
TRBJ1-1	TRBV5-1	TRBD1	once	TGCGCCAGCAGCTTGACAGGGGGGGAGAACACTGAAGCTTTCTTT	CASSLTGGENTEAFF
TRBJ1-5	TRBV19	NA	NA	TGTGCCAGTCGTTTGCAATTAAGCAATCAGCCCCAGCATTTT	CASRLQLSNQPQHF
TRBJ2-6	TRBV5-1	NA	NA	TGCGCCAGCAGCTTGTCAGGGGGGATATACTCTGGGGCCAACGTCCTGACTTTC	CASSLSGGIYSGANVLTF
TRBJ1-4	TRBV28	TRBD1	NA	TGTGCCAGCAGTCCCGGACAGGTCAGAAGCGAAAAACTGTTTTTT	CASSPGQVRSEKLFF
TRBJ2-7	TRBV7-9	TRBD1	NA	TGTGCCAGCAGCCCCCCGACAGGGCCCTACGAGCAGTACTTC	CASSPPTGPYEQYF
TRBJ2-7	TRBV6-5	TRBD1	NA	TGTGCCAGCAGTTATAAGGGGAGACAGGGGTCCTACGAGCAGTACTTC	CASSYKGRQGSYEQYF
TRBJ2-7	TRBV2	TRBD2	once	TGTGCCAGCAGAACGGGACTAGCGGTGGGGTGCTACTTC	CASRTGLAVGCYF
TRBJ2-5	TRBV7-9	NA	NA	TGTGCCAGCAGCTCCATAGAGAGTGGAACCCTCGGGGAGACCCAGTACTTC	CASSSIESGTLGETQYF
TRBJ1-3	TRBV28	NA	NA	TGTGCCAGCAGTTTACTGCGGGGAGGAACTGGAAACACCATATATTTT	CASSLLRGGTGNTIYF
TRBJ2-3	TRBV4-1	TRBD1	NA	TGCGCCAGCAGTGTCCAGGGGGCAGATACGCAGTATTTT	CASSVQGADTQYF